The 15 T cell receptor beta chains given below trace back to one sample, sequenced in a study of cytomegalovirus exposure and HLA in healthy donors. The PCR ran on 60 Vbeta and 13 Jbeta primers. Profiled with immunoSEQ multiplex PCR; TCRdb holds only in-frame clones, not every one. This table has tens of thousands of clones, approximately 64% appearing once. Sequenced material: PBMCs. The receptors here all came from a woman aged 45 to 65 in good health and CMV-seropositive.

The genes are TRBV7-8 and TRBJ2-1; 7 positions match TRBD2. The V segment lost 5 bases and the J segment 5 bases; nucleotides outside the gene matches: 15. The CDR3 length is 17 residues. Germline CDR1 is SGHVS and CDR2 is FQNEAQ. The CDR3 region is CASSPVGGVGRHNEQFF. Here the CDR3 DNA reads TGTGCCAGCAGCCCGGTGGGAGGGGTGGGGCGGCACAATGAGCAGTTCTTC.

This clone showed up just a few times. J is TRBJ2-5 and V is TRBV25-1; possibly TRBD1 for D (6 bases). This CDR3 comprises 15 residues. Trimming left V 3 bases short and J 5 bases short, with 16 bases between. Germline lookup yields CDR1 MGHDK and CDR2 SYGVNS. Here the CDR3 reads CASSDPTTGKETQYF. The DNA for the CDR3 is TGTGCCAGCAGTGATCCAACAACAGGGAAGGAGACCCAGTACTTC.

The table lists this clone with a few counts. The genes are TRBV5-8 and TRBJ1-2; D is ambiguous. This CDR3 comprises 11 residues. Trimming pared 5 bases from V and 8 bases from J, leaving 10 bases between. Germline values: CDR1 SGHTS, CDR2 YDEGEE. CDR3 region: CASSREGGYTF. The CDR3, as DNA: TGTGCCAGCAGTAGGGAGGGCGGCTACACCTTC.

This clone was counted at least ten times. The chain combines TRBV28 with TRBJ2-7; a weak D match, TRBD2 (5 bases). The CDR3 contains 14 residues. Germline assignment: CDR1 MDHEN and CDR2 SYDVKM. V lost 6 bases and J 4 bases, leaving 16 bases between the germline ends. CDR3 sequence: CASSPRDVGYEQYF. The CDR3, as DNA: TGTGCCAGCAGCCCTCGGGATGTCGGATACGAGCAGTACTTC.

The chain uses TRBV19 and TRBJ2-5, with 9 bases that match TRBD2. V lost 7 bases and J lost 3; bases outside the gene matches: 12. CDR1 is LNHDA and CDR2 is SQIVND in the germline V gene (reference sequence). CDR3 length: 16 amino acids. CDR3 amino acids: CASTSSGAHREETQYF. Written as DNA, the CDR3 is TGTGCCAGTACTTCTAGCGGGGCACACAGGGAAGAGACCCAGTACTTC.

The chain carries TRBV9 and TRBJ2-3; 13 nucleotides align to TRBD2. V shed 4 bases, J shed 4 bases, and the junction held 3 bases outside the gene matches. The length of the CDR3 is 15 residues. Germline V lookup: CDR1 SGDLS, CDR2 YYNGEE. CDR3 in amino acids: CASSTTSGGADTQYF. In DNA, the CDR3 is TGTGCCAGCAGCACCACTAGCGGGGGGGCAGATACGCAGTATTTT.

This chain links TRBV28 with TRBJ2-1; D possibly corresponds to TRBD1 (6 bases). Germline V gene sequence: CDR1 MDHEN, CDR2 SYDVKM. V was clipped by 5 bases and J by 7 bases, with 12 bases between them. The CDR3 spans 13 residues. As DNA, the CDR3 is TGTGCCAGCAGTACCAGGACAGTAAATGAGCAGTTCTTC. Its translation: CASSTRTVNEQFF. Full variable domain (rest looked up from reference TRBV28 and TRBJ2-1): DVKVTQSSRYLVKRTGEKVFLECVQDMDHENMFWYRQDPGLGLRLIYFSYDVKMKEKGDIPEGYSVSREKKERFSLILESASTNQTSMYLCASSTRTVNEQFFGPGTRLTVL.

The genes are TRBV4-3 and TRBJ2-2; TRBD2 matches at 13 bases. J was trimmed by 7 bases and V by 4 bases; bases with no gene match: 6. The CDR3 runs 16 residues. The germline V gene has CDR1 LGHNA and CDR2 YSLEER. The CDR3: CASSRGLAGLVGELFF. The CDR3 bases are TGCGCCAGCAGCCGGGGACTAGCGGGGCTCGTCGGGGAGCTGTTTTTT.

V and J are TRBV2 and TRBJ2-3; tentatively, D is TRBD2 (6 bases). Trimming stripped 7 bases from V and 13 bases from J, with 21 bases between. Per the germline V gene, CDR1 is SNHLY and CDR2 is FYNNEI. The CDR3 spans 13 residues. The CDR3 sequence: CASIDTGTQKEYF. CDR3 DNA sequence: TGTGCCAGCATTGATACCGGGACTCAAAAAGAGTATTTT.

This sequence joins TRBV12-5 and TRBJ1-1; 7 nucleotides align to TRBD1. The ends lost 5 bases at V and 0 bases at J; junction bases unmatched: 9. The germline gives CDR1 LGHNT, CDR2 FRNRAP. This CDR3 has 16 residues. CDR3 sequence (DNA): TGTGCTAGTGGTGGCCTGACAGGGATTATGAACACTGAAGCTTTCTTT. Its translation: CASGGLTGIMNTEAFF.

This clone was seen just once. This chain uses TRBV5-6 with TRBJ1-3; D is perhaps TRBD1 (5 bases). This CDR3 is 16 amino acids long. Germline CDR1 SGHDT, CDR2 YYEEEE. V shed 4 bases and J shed 0 bases, with 14 bases lying between them. CDR3 in DNA: TGTGCCAGCAGCGCTGCGGGACGGATCTCTGGAAACACCATATATTTT. Translation gives CASSAAGRISGNTIYF. Full variable domain (remainder filled in from reference TRBV5-6 and TRBJ1-3): DAGVTQSPTHLIKTRGQQVTLRCSPKSGHDTVSWYQQALGQGPQFIFQYYEEEERQRGNFPDRFSGHQFPNYSSELNVNALLLGDSALYLCASSAAGRISGNTIYFGEGSWLTVV.

The J gene is TRBJ1-1, the V gene TRBV7-2, with TRBD1 as a possible D gene (5 bases). The CDR3 sequence is 13 residues long. Trimming removed 8 bases from V and 10 bases from J, with 20 bases in between. Germline CDR1 and CDR2: SGHTA and FQGNSA. Here the CDR3 DNA reads TGTGCCAGCGGCCCCGAGGTGGGGCGAGGAGCTTTCTTT. This encodes CASGPEVGRGAFF.

The V gene is TRBV11-2, the J gene TRBJ2-7; D not certain. The length of the CDR3 is 11 residues. The V end was cut by 7 bases, the J end by 0 bases, with 4 bases between. Looked up from germline, CDR1 is SGHAT and CDR2 is FQNNGV. CDR3 amino acids: CASTNSYEQYF. CDR3 sequence (DNA): TGTGCCAGCACTAACTCCTACGAGCAGTACTTC. Full variable domain (rest looked up from reference TRBV11-2 and TRBJ2-7): EAGVAQSPRYKIIEKRQSVAFWCNPISGHATLYWYQQILGQGPKLLIQFQNNGVVDDSQLPKDRFSAERLKGVDSTLKIQPAKLEDSAVYLCASTNSYEQYFGPGTRLTVT.

This CDR3 reads CASSPNLAAGADTQYF. The CDR3 nucleotides are TGTGCCAGCAGCCCAAACCTGGCAGCGGGGGCGGATACGCAGTATTTT. This chain links TRBV28 with TRBJ2-3; 8 bases are shared with TRBD2. This CDR3 has 16 amino acids. Trimming cost V 6 bases and J 6 bases; bases outside gene matches: 14. Germline CDR1 and CDR2: MDHEN and SYDVKM.

This clone was found a few times. The chain uses TRBV6-1 and TRBJ1-2, with a tentative D call TRBD1 (6 bases). This CDR3 is 14 amino acids long. Trimming pared 7 bases from V and 7 bases from J, leaving 19 bases between. In germline, CDR1 is MNHNS, CDR2 SASEGT. CDR3: CASTIEGGVGGYTF. Here the CDR3 DNA reads TGTGCCAGCACAATCGAGGGGGGGGTCGGTGGCTACACCTTC.